Below, 7 T cell receptor beta chains from the same sample are listed, as sequenced in a study of cytomegalovirus exposure and HLA in healthy donors. Libraries were prepared by immunoSEQ multiplex PCR; TCRdb keeps only in-frame clonotypes and omits some of them. In the table there are roughly 240,000 clones, about 83% of which are singletons. Sequenced input: PBMCs. The receptor set was obtained from a man younger than 35 in good health and CMV-seronegative.

The CDR3 spells CASSLKVAGVKTYEQYF. DNA for the CDR3: TGTGCCAGCAGCTTAAAGGTAGCGGGAGTGAAAACCTACGAGCAGTACTTC. V usage is TRBV7-2 and J usage is TRBJ2-7, with 9 bases lining up with TRBD2. The CDR3 consists of 17 residues. The germline V gene has CDR1 SGHTA and CDR2 FQGNSA. The trim removed 2 bases at V and 2 bases at J, leaving 10 bases unmatched.

This clone was detected once. The chain recombines TRBV5-1 with TRBJ1-1, with unresolved D. Germline assignment: CDR1 SGHRS and CDR2 YFSETQ. V lost 4 bases, J lost 3 bases, and 13 bases lay in between. This CDR3 region has 14 residues. CDR3 protein: CASSASFRDTEAFF. The DNA of the CDR3 is TGCGCCAGCAGCGCCTCATTCCGGGACACTGAAGCTTTCTTT.

J is TRBJ2-3 and V is TRBV4-1; maybe TRBD2 (5 bases). Germline values: CDR1 MGHRA, CDR2 YSYEKL. Trimming pared 0 bases from V and 2 bases from J, leaving 12 bases between. The CDR3 length is 16 residues. The CDR3 DNA is TGCGCCAGCAGCCAAGAGTTCCGAGCGGACACAGATACGCAGTATTTT. Amino acids: CASSQEFRADTDTQYF.

The V gene is TRBV4-3, the J gene TRBJ1-2, with D possibly being TRBD1 (6 bases). CDR1 and CDR2 (germline): LGHNA, YSLEER. The CDR3 is 14 amino acids. With 4 bases removed from V and 6 bases from J, the gap between germline ends came to 15 bases. CDR3 coding DNA: TGCGCCAGCAGCCCGGACAGCCTATGGGATGGCTACACCTTC. This encodes CASSPDSLWDGYTF.

V gene TRBV5-1 combines with J gene TRBJ1-1, with D maybe TRBD1 (5 bases). The CDR3 sequence is 13 residues long. Deletions cut 5 bases from V and 6 bases from J, with 14 bases between. CDR1 and CDR2 from the germline V gene are SGHRS and YFSETQ. CDR3 sequence: CASRWGETSEAFF. In DNA, the CDR3 is TGCGCCAGCAGGTGGGGGGAAACCTCTGAAGCTTTCTTT.

This chain joins TRBV5-1 and TRBJ2-7; D is unresolved. V dropped 1 base and J dropped 6 bases, with 11 bases sitting between them. The germline V gene has CDR1 SGHRS and CDR2 YFSETQ. The CDR3 consists of 13 residues. The CDR3 spells CASSLTLETEQYF. Here the CDR3 DNA reads TGCGCCAGCAGCTTGACGTTGGAGACCGAGCAGTACTTC.

The rearrangement links TRBV27 to TRBJ2-4; weak D call: TRBD1 (6 bases). CDR3 length equals 14 residues. V lost 0 bases and J lost 7, with 10 bases in between. The V gene's germline CDR1 is MNHEY and CDR2 SMNVEV (reference sequence). The DNA for the CDR3 is TGTGCCAGCAGTTTATCGTACAGGGCCAACATTCAGTACTTC. This codes for CASSLSYRANIQYF.